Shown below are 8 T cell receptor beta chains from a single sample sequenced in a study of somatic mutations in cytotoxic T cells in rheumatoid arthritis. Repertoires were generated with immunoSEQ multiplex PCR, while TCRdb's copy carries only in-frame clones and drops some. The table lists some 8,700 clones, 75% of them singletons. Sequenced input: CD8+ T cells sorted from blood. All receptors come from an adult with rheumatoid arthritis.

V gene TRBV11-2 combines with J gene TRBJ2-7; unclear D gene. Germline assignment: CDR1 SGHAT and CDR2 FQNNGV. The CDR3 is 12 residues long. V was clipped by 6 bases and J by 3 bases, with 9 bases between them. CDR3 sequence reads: CASSHLGYEQYF. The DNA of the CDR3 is TGTGCCAGCAGTCATCTGGGCTACGAGCAGTACTTC.

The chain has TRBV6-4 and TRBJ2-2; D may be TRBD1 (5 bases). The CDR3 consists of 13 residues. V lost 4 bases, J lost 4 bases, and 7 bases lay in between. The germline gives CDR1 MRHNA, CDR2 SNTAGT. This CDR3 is CASSGDSTGELFF. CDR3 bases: TGTGCCAGCAGTGGAGACAGCACCGGGGAGCTGTTTTTT.

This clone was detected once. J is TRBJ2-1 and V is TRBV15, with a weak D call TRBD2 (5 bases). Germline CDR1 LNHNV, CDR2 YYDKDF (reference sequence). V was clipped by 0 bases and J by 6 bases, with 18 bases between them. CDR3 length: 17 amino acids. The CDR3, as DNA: TGTGCCACCAGCAGAGATCGCGGCAGCGGCCCTGGCAATGAGCAGTTCTTC. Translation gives CATSRDRGSGPGNEQFF.

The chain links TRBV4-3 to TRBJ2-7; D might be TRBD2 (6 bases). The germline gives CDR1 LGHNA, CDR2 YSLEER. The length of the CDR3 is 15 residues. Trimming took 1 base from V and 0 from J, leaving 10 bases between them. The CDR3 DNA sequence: TGCGCCAGCAGCCAAGGGGACTCCAGCTCCTACGAGCAGTACTTC. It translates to CASSQGDSSSYEQYF.

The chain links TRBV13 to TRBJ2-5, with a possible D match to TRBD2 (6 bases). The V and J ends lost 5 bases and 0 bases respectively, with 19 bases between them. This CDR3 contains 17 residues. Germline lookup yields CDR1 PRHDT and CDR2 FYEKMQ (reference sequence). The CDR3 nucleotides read TGTGCCAGCAGCCGAGGAGGGCACACCTTGTACCAAGAGACCCAGTACTTC. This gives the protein CASSRGGHTLYQETQYF.

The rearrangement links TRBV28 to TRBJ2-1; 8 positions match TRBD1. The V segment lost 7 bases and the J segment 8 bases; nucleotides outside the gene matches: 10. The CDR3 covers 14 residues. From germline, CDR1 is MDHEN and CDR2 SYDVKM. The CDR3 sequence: CASIQDRVADEQFF. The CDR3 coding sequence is TGTGCCAGCATTCAGGACAGGGTGGCGGATGAGCAGTTCTTC.

CDR3 nucleotides: TGTGCCAGTAGACCTGCCGGGACAGCGACCTACGAGCAGTACTTC. Its translation is CASRPAGTATYEQYF. The V gene is TRBV19, the J gene TRBJ2-7; 7 bases map to TRBD1. J was trimmed by 2 bases and V by 6 bases; bases with no gene match: 10. The CDR3 is 15 amino acids. Germline values: CDR1 LNHDA, CDR2 SQIVND (reference sequence).

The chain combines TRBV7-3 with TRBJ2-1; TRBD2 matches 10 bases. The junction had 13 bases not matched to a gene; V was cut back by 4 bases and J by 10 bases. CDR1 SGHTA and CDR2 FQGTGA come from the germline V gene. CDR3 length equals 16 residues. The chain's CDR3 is CASSSWTSGVSEEQFF. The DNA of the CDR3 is TGTGCCAGCAGCTCGTGGACTAGCGGAGTCTCAGAGGAGCAGTTCTTC.